A selection of T cell receptor beta chains follows, all from one sample in a study of CD8 T cells in ankylosing spondylitis. Via MiXCR, TCRdb re-called the 5' RACE reads, giving one row per CDR3 protein. The table lists 35,000 to 40,000 distinct CDR3 sequences, approximately 15% of them singletons, with 45% in the top ten. The sample comprised blood. The receptors were gathered from a male donor with ankylosing spondylitis or in good health (not recorded which). Both conserved end residues are part of each CDR3. D genes are given only for firm matches. Size values are once, few and many counts, or a class for expanded clones, and some rows have none.

d_call clone_size cdr3_length j_call v_call cdr3_nt cdr3_aa
- few 12 TRBJ1-1 TRBV29-1 TGCAGCGTTGTAGTGATGAACACTGAAGCTTTCTTT CSVVVMNTEAFF
- few 13 TRBJ2-3 TRBV28 TGTGCCAGCAGTTTTTATGGGGGTCAGACGCAGTATTTT CASSFYGGQTQYF
- - 11 TRBJ2-5 TRBV21-1 TGTGGCCGGGAGGGTGAAGAGACCCAGTACTTC CGREGEETQYF
- once 14 TRBJ2-7 TRBV28 TGTGCCAGCAGTTTCGGTCCCGGGACCTACGAGCAGTACTTC CASSFGPGTYEQYF
- few 13 TRBJ2-7 TRBV12-3/TRBV12-4 TGTGCCAGCAGCGTAACTAGAGTGAGCGAGCAGTACTTC CASSVTRVSEQYF
- few 13 TRBJ1-1 TRBV7-8 TGTGCCAGCAGCTTAGTCGAGAACACTGAAGCTTTCTTT CASSLVENTEAFF
- - 13 TRBJ2-5 TRBV7-2 TGTGCCAGCAGCTTATTTGGCCAAGAGACCCAGTACTTC CASSLFGQETQYF
TRBD1 - 16 TRBJ2-2 TRBV4-2 TGTGCCAGCACCGGACAGGGGGACGAGAACACCGGGGAGCTGTTTTTT CASTGQGDENTGELFF
TRBD2 - 14 TRBJ2-5 TRBV7-7 TGTGCCAGCAGCTTAGGGGGGGGACAAGAGACCCAGTACTTC CASSLGGGQETQYF
- once 17 TRBJ2-2 TRBV25-1 TGTGTCAGCAGTGACACGCTAAGGGCCCTAAACACCGGGGAGCTGTTTTTT CVSSDTLRALNTGELFF
TRBD2 few 16 TRBJ2-2 TRBV5-1 TGCGCCAGCAGCTTGGAACTAGCGGGGAACACCGGGGAGCTGTTTTTT CASSLELAGNTGELFF
- few 16 TRBJ1-4 TRBV20-1 TGCAGTGCTATCCACCGGGACGGCGCAACTAATGAAAAACTGTTTTTT CSAIHRDGATNEKLFF
- - 11 TRBJ2-1 TRBV28 TGTGCCAGCAATATCAGGGCGGAGCAGTTCTTC CASNIRAEQFF
- - 12 TRBJ2-7 TRBV5-1 TGCGCCAGCAGCTTGGAAGGCTACGAGCAGTACTTC CASSLEGYEQYF
- few 14 TRBJ2-1 TRBV25-1 TGTGCCAGCAGTGCAAGATCCGACTACAATGAGCAGTTCTTC CASSARSDYNEQFF
- - 16 TRBJ2-2 TRBV28 TGTGCCAGCAGTGCGGCGGGGGCCCAGAACACCGGGGAGCTGTTTTTT CASSAAGAQNTGELFF
- - 16 TRBJ2-1 TRBV3-1 TGTGCCAGCAGCCAAGGGCCGGACAGAGACCTCAATGAGCAGTTCTTC CASSQGPDRDLNEQFF
TRBD2 - 14 TRBJ2-1 TRBV19 TGTGCCAGTGCTAGCGGGTACACCTACAATGAGCAGTTCTTC CASASGYTYNEQFF
- few 15 TRBJ2-1 TRBV5-1 TGCGCCAGCAGCAGCACCGGGACCTTCTACAATGAGCAGTTCTTC CASSSTGTFYNEQFF
TRBD1 - 17 TRBJ2-7 TRBV11-2 TGTGCCAGCAGCTTAGACGGGGGACAGGGGATAACCTACGAGCAGTACTTC CASSLDGGQGITYEQYF
- - 10 TRBJ2-1 TRBV19 TGTGCCAGTAGTGGGATTGAGCAGTTCTTC CASSGIEQFF
- few 15 TRBJ2-2 TRBV29-1 TGCAGCGTTGATGGGGCGGAGGGGAACACCGGGGAGCTGTTTTTT CSVDGAEGNTGELFF
TRBD2 once 16 TRBJ2-5 TRBV7-3 TGTGCCAGCAGCTTAAGTCCAGCGGGAGGGCAAGAGACCCAGTACTTC CASSLSPAGGQETQYF
TRBD2 - 17 TRBJ2-3 TRBV4-3 TGCGCCAGCAGCCAAGATGTACTAGCGGGAATTAAAGATACGCAGTATTTT CASSQDVLAGIKDTQYF
TRBD2 - 14 TRBJ2-2 TRBV20-1 TGCAGTGCTCAGGGCGGGGGTGACACCGGGGAGCTGTTTTTT CSAQGGGDTGELFF
TRBD2 - 15 TRBJ2-2 TRBV12-3/TRBV12-4 TGTGCCAGCAGCCCCGGGACTAGGGACACCGGGGAGCTGTTTTTT CASSPGTRDTGELFF
- - 15 TRBJ1-4 TRBV12-3/TRBV12-4 TGTGCCAGCAGTTTCAGCGGCAGGGTCCCGGAAAAACTGTTTTTT CASSFSGRVPEKLFF
TRBD1 - 14 TRBJ1-4 TRBV27 TGTGCCAGCAGTCGGGACAGGGCGAATGAAAAACTGTTTTTT CASSRDRANEKLFF
TRBD2 - 16 TRBJ2-2 TRBV20-1 TGCAGTGCTATGGTTAGCGGGGGCGAGGACACCGGGGAGCTGTTTTTT CSAMVSGGEDTGELFF
TRBD2 few 15 TRBJ2-1 TRBV12-5 TGTGCTAGTGGTTCCCGACTAGCGGGAGACAATGAGCAGTTCTTC CASGSRLAGDNEQFF
- once 16 TRBJ2-2 TRBV4-3 TGCGCCAGCAGCCAAGAAACGGGAAAGAACACCGGGGAGCTGTTTTTT CASSQETGKNTGELFF
- - 11 TRBJ2-5 TRBV29-1 TGCAGCGTTGAGAGGGCAGAGACCCAGTACTTC CSVERAETQYF
- once 14 TRBJ2-4 TRBV7-9 TGTGCCAGCAGTTCGGGAGCGGGCCAAGACATTCAGTACTTC CASSSGAGQDIQYF
- few 15 TRBJ2-1 TRBV12-3/TRBV12-4 TGTGCCAGCAGACTCGAAGAGGGATCCTACAATGAGCAGTTCTTC CASRLEEGSYNEQFF
- - 17 TRBJ2-3 TRBV27 TGTGCCAGCAGTTGGGGGCTAGCGGCCCCTAGCACAGATACGCAGTATTTT CASSWGLAAPSTDTQYF
- - 16 TRBJ2-3 TRBV7-2 TGTGCCAGCAGCTTAAGGACGCCCACTAGCACAGATACGCAGTATTTT CASSLRTPTSTDTQYF
- - 16 TRBJ1-4 TRBV5-1 TGCGCCAGCAGCTTGATGGGGCTCATCGAGGGGGAAAAACTGTTTTTT CASSLMGLIEGEKLFF
TRBD1 - 15 TRBJ2-5 TRBV4-1 TGCGCCAGCAGCCAAGAAGGGACAGCTGGGGAGACCCAGTACTTC CASSQEGTAGETQYF
- few 13 TRBJ2-3 TRBV12-3/TRBV12-4 TGTGCCAGCAGTCCCCAAGGCACAGATACGCAGTATTTT CASSPQGTDTQYF
TRBD1 - 14 TRBJ2-7 TRBV7-6 TGTGCCAGCAGCTCCCGGGACAGTGGCTACGAGCAGTACTTC CASSSRDSGYEQYF
- few 14 TRBJ2-7 TRBV15 TGTGCCACCAGCAGAGATCACGGCTCCTACGAGCAGTACTTC CATSRDHGSYEQYF
- - 15 TRBJ2-1 TRBV24-1 TGTGCCACCAGTGATAACCGAGGAATCAAGCATGAGCAGTTCTTC CATSDNRGIKHEQFF
- - 15 TRBJ1-2 TRBV20-1 TGCAGTGCTAGAGATGATGGGGGCTCGAACTATGGCTACACCTTC CSARDDGGSNYGYTF
TRBD1 few 14 TRBJ2-7 TRBV27 TGTGCCAGCAGTTTAAAGGGACAGGAGTACGAGCAGTACTTC CASSLKGQEYEQYF
TRBD1 few 14 TRBJ2-7 TRBV5-5 TGTGCCAGCAGCCCCGGACAGGGCCGCTACGAGCAGTACTTC CASSPGQGRYEQYF
- - 13 TRBJ1-1 TRBV14 TGTGCCAGCAGCCAAGGTCGATACACTGAAGCTTTCTTT CASSQGRYTEAFF
TRBD2 few 15 TRBJ2-3 TRBV29-1 TGCAGCGTTGAAGGACTAGCGGGGGGCAGTGATACGCAGTATTTT CSVEGLAGGSDTQYF
- few 13 TRBJ1-5 TRBV5-1 TGCGCCAGCAGCTTGTTGGGGAATCAGCCCCAGCATTTT CASSLLGNQPQHF
- - 12 TRBJ1-5 TRBV12-3/TRBV12-4 TGTGCCAGCAGTTTGGGGGGAAGGACCCAGCATTTT CASSLGGRTQHF
- - 15 TRBJ2-3 TRBV5-1 TGCGTCAGCAGCATTACGGGGTCAAGCACAGATACGCAGTATTTT CVSSITGSSTDTQYF
TRBD2 few 17 TRBJ2-1 TRBV11-2 TGTGCCAGCAGGGGACTAGCGGGGCCTAAAACCTACAATGAGCAGTTCTTC CASRGLAGPKTYNEQFF